This T cell receptor (beta chain) was captured by sequencing in a study of control samples from healthy donors and cancer patients. Clones were read by immunoSEQ multiplex PCR, and TCRdb kept only the in-frame ones, dropping some. The sample gives about 140,000 clones, around 85% of which show up once; roughly 8.7% is in the top ten. The TCR sequence derives from a woman aged 25 to 39 in good health. The material sequenced was blood.

The DNA for the CDR3 is TGTGCCAGCAGTTACTCGATCTCCCAGCCGAACACTGAAGCTTTCTTT. Translating gives CASSYSISQPNTEAFF. The chain employs TRBV6-5 and TRBJ1-1; D uncertain. The CDR3 is made up of 16 amino acids. V shed 0 bases and J shed 1 base, with 12 bases lying between them. Germline CDR1 reads MNHEY; CDR2 reads SVGAGI.